This entry is about one TCR beta chain. The sample is drawn from a study of blood T cell repertoires in COVID-19. Study-level background: Material from acute and convalescent COVID-19 was sourced from the United States, Italy and Spain.

In terms of age and location, participants ranged from roughly 18 to 90 years and lived in fewer than 30 US areas. The study assigned cohorts using participant-reported clinical history. The recovered donors of Cohort 3 showed two negative PCRs, clearance, or symptom resolution. V dropped 3 bases and J dropped 11 bases, with 11 bases sitting between them. Germline V gene data show CDR1 as SGHRS and CDR2 as YFSETQ. The CDR3 length is 11 residues. Libraries were prepared by immunoSEQ multiplex PCR; TCRdb keeps only in-frame clonotypes and omits some of them. The profile shows a few hundred thousand clones, roughly four fifths of them singletons.

Source material: PBMCs or T cells enriched from blood (not recorded which). The chain couples TRBV5-1 to TRBJ1-1, with D maybe TRBD1 (5 bases). This TCR was sampled from a woman aged 45-65 years who had recovered from COVID-19. The DNA for the CDR3 is TGCGCCAGCAGCTCGGGGGGACCTGCTTTCTTT. It encodes CASSSGGPAFF.